This passage covers 32 T cell receptor beta chains from one sample sequenced in a study of graft-versus-host responses after intestinal transplantation. Libraries were prepared by immunoSEQ multiplex PCR; TCRdb keeps only in-frame clonotypes and omits some of them. The data hold fewer than 110,000 clones, with approximately 93% observed a single time. For these TCRs, the target antigens are not known. The specimen comprised unstimulated CD8+ T cells sorted from spleen or lymph node cells, sampled before intestinal transplant. These receptors all stem from a human donor who received an intestinal transplant.

This clone was detected once. The chain uses TRBV10-2 and TRBJ1-2, with D uncertain. The germline V gene encodes CDR1 WSHSY and CDR2 SAAADI. V was clipped by 2 bases and J by 8 bases, with 21 bases between them. The CDR3 covers 16 residues. CDR3 in amino acids: CASSEMVGEMVEGYTF. DNA of the CDR3: TGCGCCAGCAGTGAGATGGTTGGGGAAATGGTAGAAGGCTACACCTTC.

The chain is built from TRBV14 and TRBJ1-1; D ambiguous. The CDR3 consists of 12 residues. Per germline, CDR1 SGHDN and CDR2 FVKESK. Trimming removed 0 bases at V and 7 bases at J, with 6 bases between. The CDR3 region is CASSQDRGEAFF. CDR3 DNA sequence: TGTGCCAGCAGCCAAGATCGGGGTGAAGCTTTCTTT.

The V call is TRBV19, the J call TRBJ1-5; tentative D call: TRBD1 (6 bases). V gave up 0 bases and J gave up 7 bases, with 13 bases separating them. The V gene's germline CDR1 is LNHDA and CDR2 SQIVND (reference sequence). The CDR3 extends over 15 amino acids. The CDR3 sequence is CASSIDAGAGQPQHF. The CDR3 coding sequence is TGTGCCAGTAGTATAGACGCAGGGGCAGGGCAGCCCCAGCATTTT.

The gene calls are TRBV9 and TRBJ2-5; maybe TRBD2 (5 bases). The V and J ends lost 2 bases and 1 base respectively, with 12 bases between them. Germline lookup yields CDR1 SGDLS and CDR2 YYNGEE. CDR3 length equals 15 residues. CDR3 nucleotides: TGTGCCAGCAGCGTCACCGGACTCCCCCAAGAGACCCAGTACTTC. This sequence encodes CASSVTGLPQETQYF.

A note on this clone: Other DNA sequences of this sample code for an identical CDR3. This chain uses TRBV6-5 with TRBJ1-1, with D unclear. The CDR3 is 12 residues long. Trimming shortened V by 6 bases and J by 1 base, and 6 bases separated the two germline ends. Germline CDR1 is MNHEY and CDR2 is SVGAGI. This CDR3 is CASSSGNTEAFF. In DNA, the CDR3 is TGTGCCAGCAGCTCCGGGAACACTGAAGCTTTCTTT.

The chain combines TRBV6-5 with TRBJ1-2; D is possibly TRBD1 (5 bases). V gave up 5 bases and J gave up 5 bases, with 15 bases separating them. In germline, CDR1 is MNHEY, CDR2 SVGAGI. The CDR3 runs to 14 residues. The CDR3 DNA sequence: TGTGCCAGCAGTCAACCCGGGACTCCTTATGGCTACACCTTC. Its protein is CASSQPGTPYGYTF.

The chain links TRBV27 to TRBJ1-4; D remains unclear. This CDR3 spans 13 amino acids. The germline V gene has CDR1 MNHEY and CDR2 SMNVEV (reference sequence). V lost 3 bases, J lost 6 bases, and 8 bases lay in between. In DNA form, the CDR3 reads TGTGCCAGCAGTTTTGGAATTGATGAAAAACTGTTTTTT. Its translation is CASSFGIDEKLFF.

CDR3: CASSVGTVLTGELFF. CDR3 coding DNA: TGTGCCAGCAGCGTAGGAACGGTTCTCACCGGGGAGCTGTTTTTT. J is TRBJ2-2 and V is TRBV9; D remains ambiguous. The CDR3 contains 15 residues. Germline assignment: CDR1 SGDLS and CDR2 YYNGEE. V shed 0 bases and J shed 4 bases, with 10 bases lying between them.

CDR3 coding DNA: TGTGCCAGCAGCCCCGGAGATACGCAGTATTTT. Its translation is CASSPGDTQYF. This chain joins TRBV9 and TRBJ2-3; D is unclear. The CDR3 covers 11 residues. The germline V gene encodes CDR1 SGDLS and CDR2 YYNGEE. Trimming left V 4 bases short and J 5 bases short, with 5 bases between.

This chain links TRBV5-6 with TRBJ1-2; no firm D call. The V gene's germline CDR1 is SGHDT and CDR2 YYEEEE. V lost 5 bases and J 0 bases, leaving 17 bases between the germline ends. This CDR3 is built from 16 residues. CDR3 sequence: CASSQDGPYSNYGYTF. Here the CDR3 DNA reads TGTGCCAGCAGTCAGGACGGACCCTATTCTAACTATGGCTACACCTTC.

This chain links TRBV7-6 with TRBJ2-7, with TRBD1 matching over 8 bases. Trimming at V came to 5 bases and at J to 2 bases, leaving 5 bases not matched to a gene. Germline CDR1 SGHVS, CDR2 FNYEAQ. This CDR3 spans 14 amino acids. The CDR3: CASSQGTGTYEQYF. CDR3 DNA sequence: TGTGCCAGCAGCCAAGGGACAGGTACCTACGAGCAGTACTTC.

The rearrangement joins TRBV7-9 to TRBJ2-1, with TRBD1 matching 8 bases. The trim removed 6 bases at V and 7 bases at J, leaving 5 bases unmatched. The CDR3 is 13 amino acids. Per germline, CDR1 SEHNR and CDR2 FQNEAQ (reference sequence). The CDR3 region has the DNA TGTGCCAGCAGTAATACAGGGGGGAATGAGCAGTTCTTC. It yields the protein CASSNTGGNEQFF.

The CDR3 DNA is TGTGCCAGCAGCTTAGAGGAGTTCGGCGAGCAGTACTTC. It is translated as CASSLEEFGEQYF. This chain connects TRBV7-9 to TRBJ2-7; no clear D. Germline CDR1 SEHNR, CDR2 FQNEAQ (reference sequence). This CDR3 has 13 residues. Trimming pared 1 base from V and 6 bases from J, leaving 10 bases between.

The V and J genes are TRBV19 and TRBJ2-1; 7 positions match TRBD1. The V and J ends lost 3 bases and 7 bases, in that order; junction bases with no gene match: 0. This CDR3 is 12 amino acids long. Germline V gene data show CDR1 as LNHDA and CDR2 as SQIVND (reference sequence). CDR3 in DNA: TGTGCCAGTAGTATCAGGGGGAATGAGCAGTTCTTC. Its protein is CASSIRGNEQFF.

The V and J genes are TRBV18 and TRBJ2-5; D may be TRBD1 or TRBD2 (5 bases each). The CDR3 is made up of 13 amino acids. CDR1 is KGHSH, CDR2 LQKENI, per germline. Trimming pared 3 bases from V and 3 bases from J, leaving 8 bases between. The CDR3 nucleotides read TGTGCCAGCTCACCTGGGGGAAAAGAGACCCAGTACTTC. Translated, it gives CASSPGGKETQYF.

The rearrangement uses TRBV13 and TRBJ1-2; no definite D call. CDR3 size: 18 residues. The V and J ends lost 5 bases and 0 bases respectively, with 22 bases between them. CDR1 is PRHDT, CDR2 FYEKMQ, per germline (reference sequence). The CDR3 DNA reads as TGTGCCAGCAGCGAAGACTCCGCGGGCCGGAGCGCTAACTATGGCTACACCTTC. As protein: CASSEDSAGRSANYGYTF.

This clone was recorded only once. This chain connects TRBV4-1 to TRBJ2-6, with D possibly being TRBD2 (6 bases). Trimming cost V 0 bases and J 1 base, with 7 bases left between them. Per the germline V gene, CDR1 is MGHRA and CDR2 is YSYEKL. This CDR3 comprises 16 residues. The CDR3 coding sequence is TGCGCCAGCAGCCAAGAGGGGACTTCTGGGGCCAACGTCCTGACTTTC. As protein: CASSQEGTSGANVLTF.

CDR3 nucleotides: TGTGCCAGCAGCTTTCCGGAGAACACTGAAGCTTTCTTT. It specifies CASSFPENTEAFF. The chain employs TRBV5-6 and TRBJ1-1; no firm D call. CDR1 and CDR2 (germline): SGHDT, YYEEEE. The V end was cut by 2 bases, the J end by 1 base, with 6 bases between. The CDR3 totals 13 residues.

The chain uses TRBV5-6 and TRBJ2-7, with 7 bases lining up with TRBD2. This CDR3 region has 13 residues. From germline, CDR1 is SGHDT and CDR2 YYEEEE. The J segment lost 7 bases and the V segment lost 5 bases, leaving 9 bases of the junction unmatched. CDR3 in amino acids: CASSYGGAGEQYF. The CDR3 region has the DNA TGTGCCAGCAGTTATGGCGGAGCGGGGGAGCAGTACTTC.

The chain uses TRBV6-5 and TRBJ2-2; 9 bases match TRBD2. The CDR3 runs 16 residues. The J segment lost 9 bases and the V segment lost 4 bases, leaving 12 bases of the junction unmatched. Germline CDR1 MNHEY, CDR2 SVGAGI. The CDR3 protein is CASSSLRASGDRELFF. CDR3 nucleotides: TGTGCCAGCAGTTCCCTTCGAGCTAGCGGGGATAGGGAGCTGTTTTTT.

This clone appeared a single time. The chain has TRBV12-2 and TRBJ1-1; TRBD1, as called in the table, went unchecked against the DNA. TRBV12-2 is listed as a pseudogene. The CDR3 is made up of 17 amino acids. In DNA, the CDR3 is TGTGCAAGTCGCTTAGCGGGATCAGGGTCGGTGAACACTGAAGCTTTCTTT. It specifies CASRLAGSGSVNTEAFF.

V usage is TRBV7-7 and J usage is TRBJ2-3; D is uncertain. Germline V gene lookup returns CDR1 SSHAT and CDR2 FNYEAQ (reference sequence). Between the trimmed V and J ends, which lost 4 bases and 1 base, there was a span of 6 bases. The CDR3 consists of 13 residues. The chain's CDR3 is CASSSGRTDTQYF. Here the CDR3 DNA reads TGTGCCAGCAGCTCCGGGCGCACAGATACGCAGTATTTT.

V gene TRBV11-2 combines with J gene TRBJ1-4; TRBD1 matches 8 bases. J lost 7 bases, V lost 5 bases, and 9 bases had no gene match. The germline gives CDR1 SGHAT, CDR2 FQNNGV. The length of the CDR3 is 15 residues. CDR3 in amino acids: CASSLIQGETEKLFF. As DNA, the CDR3 is TGTGCCAGCAGCCTCATACAGGGGGAAACTGAAAAACTGTTTTTT.

CDR3 nucleotides: TGTGCCAGCAGGCGCGCCGGCGGAGGGTTCTTC. This sequence encodes CASRRAGGGFF. The J gene is TRBJ2-1, the V gene TRBV6-9; tentatively, D is TRBD2 (5 bases). V shed 6 bases and J shed 15 bases, with 15 bases lying between them. The CDR3 sequence is 11 residues long. CDR1 and CDR2 (germline): MNHGY, SVAAGI.

This clone was counted between two and nine times. V is TRBV4-1 and J is TRBJ1-3; possibly TRBD1 for D (6 bases). Per the germline V gene, CDR1 is MGHRA and CDR2 is YSYEKL. The V and J ends lost 4 bases and 4 bases respectively, with 14 bases between them. This CDR3 spans 15 amino acids. The CDR3, as DNA: TGCGCCAGCAGCCCTGTTGGGGGGCCGGGAAACACCATATATTTT. Translated, it gives CASSPVGGPGNTIYF.

This clone was picked up one time. The J gene is TRBJ2-7, the V gene TRBV16, with a possible D match to TRBD2 (5 bases). This CDR3 is 13 amino acids long. The germline CDR1 and CDR2 sequences are KGHSY and FQNENV. V lost 4 bases to trimming and J lost 1 base, with 8 bases between them. CDR3 in amino acids: CASSPSGSYEQYF. CDR3 DNA sequence: TGTGCCAGCAGCCCATCGGGATCCTACGAGCAGTACTTC.

This clone came up once. The V gene is TRBV29-1, the J gene TRBJ2-5, with a possible D match to TRBD1 (6 bases). This CDR3 is built from 11 residues. The germline V gene has CDR1 SQVTM and CDR2 ANQGSEA. Trimming took off 5 bases at V and 5 bases at J, with 9 bases between the two ends. The CDR3 nucleotides are TGCAGCGTTCAGAGGGGGGAGACCCAGTACTTC. This encodes CSVQRGETQYF.

The chain has TRBV9 and TRBJ1-3, with D possibly being TRBD1 (5 bases). Trimming removed 4 bases from V and 0 bases from J, with 20 bases in between. Germline assignment: CDR1 SGDLS and CDR2 YYNGEE. The CDR3 totals 18 residues. CDR3 nucleotides: TGTGCCAGCAGCCATCCCCGGGACCCAAGTCACTCTGGAAACACCATATATTTT. Its protein product is CASSHPRDPSHSGNTIYF.

The gene calls are TRBV4-1 and TRBJ1-4, with TRBD1 as a possible D gene (5 bases). The CDR3 covers 15 residues. Per germline, CDR1 MGHRA and CDR2 YSYEKL. Trimming left V 2 bases short and J 7 bases short, with 14 bases between. The chain's CDR3 is CASSQTGDWVEKLFF. The CDR3 DNA reads TGCGCCAGCAGCCAAACCGGGGACTGGGTTGAAAAACTGTTTTTT.

The chain couples TRBV10-2 to TRBJ1-4; D unclear. V was cut by 7 bases and J by 7 bases, with 4 bases left in between. Germline V lookup: CDR1 WSHSY, CDR2 SAAADI. CDR3 length: 10 residues. DNA for the CDR3: TGCGCCAGCATGGGTGAAAAACTGTTTTTT. It is translated as CASMGEKLFF.

J is TRBJ2-6 and V is TRBV6-5; D gene unclear. In germline, CDR1 is MNHEY, CDR2 SVGAGI. This CDR3 has 12 residues. The V and J ends lost 8 bases and 2 bases respectively, with 4 bases between them. The CDR3 coding sequence is TGTGCCAGCTCGGCTGGGGCCAACGTCCTGACTTTC. Protein product: CASSAGANVLTF.

The chain employs TRBV7-9 and TRBJ2-3; a weak D match, TRBD1 (6 bases). Germline loops: CDR1 SEHNR, CDR2 FQNEAQ (reference sequence). The CDR3 is 15 amino acids. Trimming stripped 5 bases from V and 4 bases from J, with 16 bases between. This CDR3 is CASSPVLRGADTQYF. The CDR3 DNA reads TGTGCCAGCAGCCCTGTCCTCAGGGGTGCAGATACGCAGTATTTT.